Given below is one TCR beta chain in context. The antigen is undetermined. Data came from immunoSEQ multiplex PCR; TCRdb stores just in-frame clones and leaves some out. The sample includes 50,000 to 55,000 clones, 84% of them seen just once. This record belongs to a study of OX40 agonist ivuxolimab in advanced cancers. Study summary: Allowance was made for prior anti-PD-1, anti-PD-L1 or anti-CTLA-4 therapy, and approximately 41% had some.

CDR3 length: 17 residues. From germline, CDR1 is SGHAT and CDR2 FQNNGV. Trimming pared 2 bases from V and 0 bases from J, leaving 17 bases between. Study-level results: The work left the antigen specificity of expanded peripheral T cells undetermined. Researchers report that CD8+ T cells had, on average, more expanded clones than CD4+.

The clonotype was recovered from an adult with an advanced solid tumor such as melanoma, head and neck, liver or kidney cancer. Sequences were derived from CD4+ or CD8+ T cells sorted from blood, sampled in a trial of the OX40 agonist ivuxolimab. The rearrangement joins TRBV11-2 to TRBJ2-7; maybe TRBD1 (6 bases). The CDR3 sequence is CASSLIAGAVSSYEQYF. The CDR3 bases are TGTGCCAGCAGCTTAATCGCAGGGGCGGTTAGCTCCTACGAGCAGTACTTC.